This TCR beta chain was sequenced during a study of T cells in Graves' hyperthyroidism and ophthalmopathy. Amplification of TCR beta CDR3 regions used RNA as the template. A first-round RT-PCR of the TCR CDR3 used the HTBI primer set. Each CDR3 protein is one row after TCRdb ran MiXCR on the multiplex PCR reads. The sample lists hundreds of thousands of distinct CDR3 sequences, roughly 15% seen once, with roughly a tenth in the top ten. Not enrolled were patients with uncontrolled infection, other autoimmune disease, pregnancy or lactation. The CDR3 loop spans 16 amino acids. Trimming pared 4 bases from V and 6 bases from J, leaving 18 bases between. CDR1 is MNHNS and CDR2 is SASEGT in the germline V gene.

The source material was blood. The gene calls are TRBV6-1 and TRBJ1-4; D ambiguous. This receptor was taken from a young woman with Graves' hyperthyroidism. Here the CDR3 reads CASSGLAAEGYEKLFF. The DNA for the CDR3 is TGTGCCAGCAGTGGACTCGCTGCCGAGGGTTATGAAAAACTGTTTTTT.